Reported below is one T cell receptor beta chain. The sample comes from a study of blood T cell repertoires in COVID-19. On the study more broadly: Specimens from acute and convalescent COVID-19 originated in the United States, Italy and Spain. The analysed material was cDNA or gDNA that came from T cells, B-cell-depleted T cells, or PBMCs.

A Seattle source enrolled patients during active infection and followed them longitudinally. As processed by the authors: Nucleated cell counts were estimated from reference gene primer amplification. TCRdb keeps only in-frame clones here, not all; method: immunoSEQ multiplex PCR. V, J and clone size derive from that table, while D and trimming were established from the DNA sequence. The data hold approximately 330,000 clones, with roughly 90% observed a single time. Unmatched junction bases numbered 1, after V lost 1 base and J lost 5 bases. The CDR3 loop spans 13 amino acids. The V gene's germline CDR1 is MGHDK and CDR2 SYGVNS.

The chain recombines TRBV25-1 with TRBJ2-7, with 8 positions matching TRBD2. This receptor was obtained from a man aged 25-45 years with COVID-19, enrolled during active disease. Sequencing was done on a sample of peripheral blood. This CDR3 is CASSESGGDEQYF. CDR3 coding DNA: TGTGCCAGCAGTGAATCGGGAGGGGACGAGCAGTACTTC.